This T cell receptor beta chain appears in the sequencing data of a study of blood T cell repertoires in COVID-19. Study-level information: Samples representing acute and convalescent COVID-19 were sourced from the United States, Italy and Spain. T cells, B-cell-depleted T cells, or PBMCs provided the cDNA or gDNA that served as material.

V was shortened by 10 bases and J by 3 bases, with 19 bases between the two germline ends. The CDR3 contains 14 residues. CDR1 is MNHEY and CDR2 is SMNVEV in the germline V gene (reference sequence). Authors' data handling: From reference gene primer amplification, estimates of nucleated cell counts were derived. Clones were sequenced by immunoSEQ multiplex PCR, and TCRdb holds only the in-frame ones, with some missing. The V and J calls and clone size come from that table; D and trimming were worked out from the DNA. The data contain around 76,000 clones, approximately 85% of them singletons. The specimen was peripheral blood. J is TRBJ2-7 and V is TRBV27; tentatively, D is TRBD2 (5 bases). This TCR derives from an older man with acute or convalescent COVID-19. The CDR3 coding sequence is TGTGCCACTTCACTAGGAAAGAGTATCTACGAGCAGTACTTC. It encodes CATSLGKSIYEQYF.